A selection of T cell receptor beta chains follows, all from one sample in a study of T cell responses to AZD1222 COVID-19 vaccine. Repertoires were generated with immunoSEQ multiplex PCR, while TCRdb's copy carries only in-frame clones and drops some. The data contain over 150,000 clones, about 92% of them singletons. Here the sequenced sample was peripheral blood, taken on day 0 of AZD1222 vaccination. The receptors were gathered from an adult in good health. CDR3s include the opening cysteine and the closing phenylalanine or tryptophan. D genes are given only for firm matches. Clone sizes are given selectively: once, few, many, or a class where the clone is expanded.

j_call cdr3_length d_call v_call clone_size cdr3_nt cdr3_aa
TRBJ1-2 14 . TRBV6-5 . TGTGCCAGCAGTTACTCACAGGCTAACTATGGCTACACCTTC CASSYSQANYGYTF
TRBJ2-6 13 . TRBV7-8 . TGTGCCAGCAGCCTTCAGGGGAACAACGTCCTGACTTTC CASSLQGNNVLTF
TRBJ2-5 14 . TRBV25-1 . TGTGCCAGCAGTGAATACACGGTACAAGAGACCCAGTACTTC CASSEYTVQETQYF
TRBJ2-7 14 TRBD2 TRBV4-1 once TGCGCCAGCAGCCAAGTTGGCCCGAGCGGGAGCCTGTCCTTC CASSQVGPSGSLSF
TRBJ2-7 15 . TRBV4-1 . TGCGCCAGCAGCCAAGATCCGCCTAGCCTGGGCGAGCAGTACTTC CASSQDPPSLGEQYF
TRBJ2-7 13 TRBD1 TRBV5-4 . TGTGCCAGTGGACAGGGACTGTCCTACGAGCAGTACTTC CASGQGLSYEQYF
TRBJ1-2 14 . TRBV4-1 . TGCGCCAGCAGCCAGATGGGGTGGCAGGCCGGCTACACCTTC CASSQMGWQAGYTF
TRBJ1-2 14 . TRBV11-2 . TGTGCCAGCAGCAGTAGCTGGGAACTCTATGGCTACACCTTC CASSSSWELYGYTF
TRBJ1-2 15 . TRBV18 . TGTGCCAGCTCACCAAATAAACGGGATAACTATGGCTACACCTTC CASSPNKRDNYGYTF
TRBJ2-1 14 TRBD2 TRBV27 few TGTGCCAGCAGTTTAGGCGGGGGGTACAATGAGCAGTTCTTC CASSLGGGYNEQFF
TRBJ2-1 14 . TRBV30 . TGTGCCTGGAGTGTGGGGGTTTCCTACAATGAGCAGTTCTTC CAWSVGVSYNEQFF
TRBJ2-2 16 TRBD1 TRBV11-3 once TGTGCCAGCAGCTCGCCCGACAGGGGGGACACCGGGGAGCTGTTTTTT CASSSPDRGDTGELFF
TRBJ1-3 14 . TRBV6-5 once TGTGCCAGCAGTTATCGGGGGTCTGGAAACACCATATATTTT CASSYRGSGNTIYF
TRBJ2-2 16 . TRBV6-5 once TGTGCCAGCAGCTACACCGGACTGCTGAACACCGGGGAGCTGTTTTTT CASSYTGLLNTGELFF
TRBJ1-2 14 . TRBV4-2 . TGTGCCAGCAGCCAAGCCGAGGGCGCGGTTGGCTACACCTTC CASSQAEGAVGYTF
TRBJ1-2 13 . TRBV12-3/TRBV12-4 . TGTGCCAGCAGTCGGACATCTAACTATGGCTACACCTTC CASSRTSNYGYTF
TRBJ2-1 11 TRBD1 TRBV27 . TGTGCCAGCAGTCCCGGGACAGAGGCGTTCTTC CASSPGTEAFF
TRBJ2-1 15 . TRBV3-1/TRBV3-2 . TGTGCCAGCAGCCAAGATTGGCTAGCCCAGAATGAGCAGTTCTTC CASSQDWLAQNEQFF
TRBJ1-2 17 . TRBV4-2 . TGTGCCAGCAGCCAAGATAATGGGGGGAGTTTAATCTATGGCTACACCTTC CASSQDNGGSLIYGYTF
TRBJ1-2 12 . TRBV30 many TGTGCCTGGAGTCGCAAGACCTATGGCTACACCTTC CAWSRKTYGYTF